This T cell receptor beta chain was recorded in a study of molecular identifiers for immune sequencing clone quantification. Overall study results and limits: Clones above 20 RNA copies held over 97% of effector molecules, under 1% in naive cells.

TCRdb fed the PCR reads into MiXCR, producing one record per CDR3 protein. The sample includes about 640,000 distinct CDR3 sequences, nearly 20% of them seen just once. Per the germline V gene, CDR1 is SEHNR and CDR2 is FQNEAQ (reference sequence). This CDR3 is 15 amino acids long. The V gene lost 1 base and the J gene lost 6 bases, with 13 bases spanning the gap. This clonotype was seen only a few times. Its matching antigen is unknown. The sequencing input was naive CD8+ T cells from blood, with Jurkat cell RNA spiked in. Subset given: FACS-sorted CD8+CD4-CCR7+CD45RA+ naive T cells. The origin of this receptor is a human donor in good health. Some libraries in this study had Jurkat cell RNA spiked in. The J gene is TRBJ2-1, the V gene TRBV7-9; no firm D call. The CDR3 DNA sequence: TGTGCCAGCAGCTTAGGCTTGGGATTTTTCAATGAGCAGTTCTTC. This codes for CASSLGLGFFNEQFF.